This T cell receptor beta chain derives from a study of T cells in localized non-small cell lung cancer (dated by TCRdb to the early 2020s). About the investigation overall: Comparing tumors with uninvolved tumor-adjacent lungs, the study looked at the T cell repertoires of hundreds of patients with early-stage NSCLC. All 230 or so NSCLC patients in the cohort were treatment-naive and had localized lung tumors that were resected. The mean age of the NSCLC patients was about 62 years, with 130 or so men and 110 or so women. Beyond this particular receptor, the publication reports: Because of the exploratory design, TCR variables were selected using unadjusted p-values without false-discovery rate correction. The highest T cell clonality was observed in uninvolved tumor-adjacent lung, where clonality exceeded that of tumor, suggesting that antigenic responses were more focused in uninvolved tumor-adjacent lung. Longer overall survival was associated with higher T cell density in blood, whereas shorter survival was associated with higher clonality in adjacent lung. A median of around 57 of the top 100 tumor clones were detected in paired uninvolved adjacent lung, and around 30 of these tumor clones were also found among the top 100 clones of the paired uninvolved adjacent lung. Multi-region tumor sequencing was not performed, so intratumor heterogeneity could not be excluded.

About this clone: Its antigen remains undetermined. No base quality values were provided; no much bigger clone lies one nucleotide off.

From a lookup of the germline V gene, CDR1 and CDR2 are KGHSH and LQKENI. The CDR3 covers 14 residues, taking in both the cysteine and the phenylalanine. Only CDR3 DNA is held: 42 bases, read in frame from base 1. V is clipped by 5 bases and J by 1 base, and the sequence between their germline boundaries is 11 bases long. At diagnosis, tumor, uninvolved tumor-adjacent lung and peripheral blood were collected and then preserved as a mix of FFPE and fresh-frozen material. For TCR repertoire profiling, blood samples were analyzed in the form of peripheral blood mononuclear cells. The immunoSEQ Assay was used to sequence TCR beta CDR3 regions from DNA. The published analysis was carried out like this. To compute T cell density, TCR beta template counts were normalized to usable DNA, which was estimated by amplifying housekeeping genes. Richness was estimated with the preseqR package, extrapolating to 400,000 templates for PBMC samples and 120,000 templates for tissue samples. Clonality was defined by subtracting Pielou's evenness from one. Differential abundance testing on productive amino-acid clonotypes, with a minimum total count of 5 and an alpha of 0.1, was used to identify tissue-enriched TCRs. The Jaccard Index and the Morisita Overlap Index were used to measure repertoire overlap between compartments. GLIPH clustered TCR beta CDR3s with public tetramer-defined viral CDR3s; viral motifs required at least three viral sequences plus V-gene enrichment. TCRdb took this table from immuneACCESS and kept in-frame rearrangements with V and J called. Such tables lack part of the clones; where checked against another copy, unresolved V genes explain under half of the gap, and the rest is unexplained. From that table come the V and J calls and clone size; the DNA was used to work out D and trimming. The sample yields some 22,000 clones; about 81% were counted once. The ten largest clones capture about 2.2% of the sample.

Source: peripheral blood, taken before any cancer treatment. The TCR originated in a man aged 40-75 years with stage I lung adenocarcinoma. The sequence joins TRBV18 to TRBJ1-1; TRBD1 is a possible D gene, resting on 5 matching bases. The CDR3 region: CASSLTESNTEAFF. At the DNA level, the sequence is TGTGCCAGCTCATTGACAGAATCGAACACTGAAGCTTTCTTT. Beyond the CDR3, the reference TRBV18 and TRBJ1-1 genes provide the residues; the full variable domain reads: NAGVMQNPRHLVRRRGQEARLRCSPMKGHSHVYWYRQLPEEGLKFMVYLQKENIIDESGMPKERFSAEFPKEGPSILRIQQVVRGDSAAYFCASSLTESNTEAFFGQGTRLTVV.